These 26 T cell receptor beta chains were all obtained from the same sample, sequenced in a study of blood T cell repertoires in COVID-19. Sequenced by immunoSEQ multiplex PCR; TCRdb stores in-frame clones only, minus some. The data contain 110,000 or so clones, under 90% of them seen just once; the ten biggest clones take up around 4.2%. The sample consisted of peripheral blood. The receptors derive from a man aged 55 to 70 with acute or convalescent COVID-19.

This chain joins TRBV4-2 and TRBJ2-7; possibly TRBD2 for D (5 bases). V was clipped by 0 bases and J by 3 bases, with 18 bases between them. Germline CDR1 LGHNA, CDR2 YNFKEQ. CDR3 length: 17 amino acids. DNA of the CDR3: TGTGCCAGCAGCCAAGAGAAGACGGGATGGACGATCTACGAGCAGTACTTC. Protein sequence: CASSQEKTGWTIYEQYF.

The V gene is TRBV7-9, the J gene TRBJ1-3, with D hard to call. V shed 1 base and J shed 4 bases, with 11 bases lying between them. The CDR3 runs 15 residues. CDR1 is SEHNR, CDR2 FQNEAQ, per germline (reference sequence). Here the CDR3 DNA reads TGTGCCAGCAGCTTAGTACAGCTTGGAGGAAACACCATATATTTT. This gives the protein CASSLVQLGGNTIYF.

The chain combines TRBV4-3 with TRBJ2-7, with a weak D call TRBD1 (6 bases). Trimming removed 0 bases from V and 0 bases from J, with 12 bases in between. From germline, CDR1 is LGHNA and CDR2 YSLEER. The CDR3 sequence is 16 residues long. DNA of the CDR3: TGCGCCAGCAGCCAAGATGTGACAGGTCCCTCCTACGAGCAGTACTTC. It encodes CASSQDVTGPSYEQYF.

V usage is TRBV3-1 (or the pseudogene TRBV3-2) and J usage is TRBJ2-6, with a tentative D call TRBD1 (5 bases). The CDR3 spans 15 residues. V lost 4 bases, J lost 1 base, and 8 bases lay in between. Germline V gene lookup returns CDR1 LGHDT and CDR2 YNNKEL (reference sequence). The DNA for the CDR3 is TGTGCCAGCAGCCCGGACATTTCTGGGGCCAACGTCCTGACTTTC. Translating it yields CASSPDISGANVLTF.

The V call is TRBV19, the J call TRBJ2-7; TRBD2 matches at 7 bases. CDR1 and CDR2 from the germline V gene are LNHDA and SQIVND (reference sequence). This CDR3 spans 14 amino acids. The V gene end was trimmed by 6 bases and the J gene end by 6 bases; junction bases not matched to a gene: 11. For the CDR3, the DNA is TGTGCCAGTAGGAAGGAACGGGAGGAATCCGAGCAGTACTTC. Translation gives CASRKEREESEQYF.

V is TRBV6-5 and J is TRBJ1-1, with TRBD1 identical over 8 bases. Per germline, CDR1 MNHEY and CDR2 SVGAGI. There are 15 residues in the CDR3. With V trimmed by 6 bases and J by 3 bases, 9 bases remained unmatched. DNA of the CDR3: TGTGCCAGCAGGGTTCGGCCGACAGGGGACACTGAAGCTTTCTTT. Translating gives CASRVRPTGDTEAFF.

There are a few counts of this clone. This chain connects TRBV28 to TRBJ1-6; D may be TRBD1 (6 bases). The CDR3 spans 15 residues. Trimming took 6 bases from V and 9 from J, leaving 18 bases between them. From germline, CDR1 is MDHEN and CDR2 SYDVKM. CDR3 in DNA: TGTGCCAGCAGGCAGTCAGGGGCTTGGAGTTCACCCCTCCACTTT. Translated, it gives CASRQSGAWSSPLHF.

CDR3 loop: CASSEDRLRPEAFF. In DNA, the CDR3 is TGTGCCAGCAGTGAGGACAGGCTTCGGCCTGAAGCTTTCTTT. The chain has TRBV6-1 and TRBJ1-1; 7 bases map to TRBD1. V dropped 3 bases and J dropped 6; count of bases not matched to a gene: 7. The germline gives CDR1 MNHNS, CDR2 SASEGT. CDR3 length equals 14 residues.

Written as DNA, the CDR3 is TGTGCCAGCAGTTCCGGGACAGGGGGATCACCCCTCCACTTT. This codes for CASSSGTGGSPLHF. The V gene is TRBV6-2 or TRBV6-3, the J gene TRBJ1-6; 11 nucleotides match TRBD1. Trimming took 4 bases from V and 10 from J; bases not matched to a gene: 3. CDR1 is MNHEY, CDR2 SVGEGT, per germline. This CDR3 is 14 amino acids long.

This clone appeared a few times. The chain carries TRBV5-1 and TRBJ2-1, with 7 bases that match TRBD1. The V gene's germline CDR1 is SGHRS and CDR2 YFSETQ. The V segment lost 4 bases and the J segment 4 bases; nucleotides outside the gene matches: 8. CDR3 size: 15 residues. This CDR3 is CASSTTGRPYNEQFF. CDR3 bases: TGCGCCAGCAGCACGACAGGGCGTCCTTACAATGAGCAGTTCTTC.

This chain links TRBV7-8 with TRBJ1-6, with 9 bases matching TRBD1. Germline V gene lookup returns CDR1 SGHVS and CDR2 FQNEAQ. The CDR3 has 15 amino acids. V gave up 5 bases and J gave up 10 bases; unmatched junction bases: 9. The CDR3 coding sequence is TGTGCCAGCAGCCCGGGGGACAGGGCGCGATCACCCCTCCACTTT. Translation gives CASSPGDRARSPLHF.

This clone was detected only a few times. The chain links TRBV19 to TRBJ2-1, with TRBD1 identical over 9 bases. In germline, CDR1 is LNHDA, CDR2 SQIVND (reference sequence). CDR3 length equals 14 residues. J gave up 6 bases and V 6 bases, and 6 bases lay outside the gene matches. The CDR3 sequence: CASSLTGGVNEQFF. The DNA for the CDR3 is TGTGCCAGTAGCCTGACAGGGGGGGTCAATGAGCAGTTCTTC.

The chain employs TRBV7-6 and TRBJ1-6; TRBD1 matches 9 bases. The CDR3 spans 14 residues. V was clipped by 5 bases and J by 9 bases; unmatched bases: 5. Germline CDR1 SGHVS, CDR2 FNYEAQ. CDR3: CASSPGQGSSPLHF. For the CDR3, the DNA is TGTGCCAGCAGCCCGGGACAGGGCAGTTCACCCCTCCACTTT.

The V gene is TRBV4-3, the J gene TRBJ2-7; D unclear. The germline gives CDR1 LGHNA, CDR2 YSLEER. CDR3 length: 13 residues. The V gene lost 5 bases and the J gene lost 0 bases, with 8 bases spanning the gap. CDR3 DNA sequence: TGCGCCAGCAGCTCGTCTCCCTCCTACGAGCAGTACTTC. Translated, it gives CASSSSPSYEQYF.

The chain combines TRBV9 with TRBJ2-7, with TRBD1 matching over 7 bases. Germline CDR1 and CDR2: SGDLS and YYNGEE. The CDR3 sequence is 13 residues long. J gave up 0 bases and V 4 bases, and 1 base lay outside the gene matches. The CDR3 sequence: CASSRTGSYEQYF. For the CDR3, the DNA is TGTGCCAGCAGCCGGACAGGCTCCTACGAGCAGTACTTC.

This chain uses TRBV5-8 with TRBJ2-7, with no clear D. CDR3 length: 12 residues. Between the trimmed V and J ends, which lost 4 bases and 3 bases, there was a span of 8 bases. CDR1 SGHTS and CDR2 YDEGEE come from the germline V gene. The CDR3 sequence: CASSHPYYEQYF. The CDR3 DNA sequence: TGTGCCAGCAGCCACCCCTACTACGAGCAGTACTTC.

The rearrangement joins TRBV2 to TRBJ2-6, with a tentative D call TRBD1 (6 bases). The CDR3 totals 13 residues. The V and J ends lost 7 bases and 3 bases respectively, with 7 bases between them. In germline, CDR1 is SNHLY, CDR2 FYNNEI. The CDR3 sequence: CASNRVGANVLTF. The CDR3 DNA reads as TGTGCCAGCAACAGGGTTGGGGCCAACGTCCTGACTTTC.

The V and J genes are TRBV5-4 and TRBJ2-7; possibly TRBD1 for D (7 bases). The length of the CDR3 is 15 residues. Looked up from germline, CDR1 is SGHNT and CDR2 is YYREEE (reference sequence). Trimming cost V 6 bases and J 10 bases, with 26 bases left between them. CDR3 DNA sequence: TGTGCCAGCAACCCCGGGACAGATTCCCGGGAGCTACAGTACTTC. The encoded protein is CASNPGTDSRELQYF.

This chain links TRBV6-2 or TRBV6-3 with TRBJ2-3; 9 nucleotides match TRBD2. Germline V CDR1 and CDR2: MNHEY, SVGEGT. The CDR3 totals 17 residues. Trimming took 1 base from V and 0 from J; bases not matched to a gene: 5. The CDR3: CASSYLWTSESTDTQYF. The CDR3 DNA follows: TGTGCCAGCAGTTACTTGTGGACTAGCGAGAGCACAGATACGCAGTATTTT.

This clone was recorded once. This chain joins TRBV4-3 and TRBJ2-2, with a possible D match to TRBD1 (6 bases). The CDR3 consists of 14 residues. The germline V and J ends were trimmed by 0 bases and 5 bases, with 7 bases remaining between them. CDR1 is LGHNA and CDR2 is YSLEER in the germline V gene. The CDR3 nucleotides are TGCGCCAGCAGCCAAGACCAGGGGACCGGGGAGCTGTTTTTT. It is translated as CASSQDQGTGELFF.

The V and J genes are TRBV11-2 and TRBJ2-2; the match to TRBD2 covers 13 bases. The junction had 14 bases not matched to a gene; V was cut back by 4 bases and J by 6 bases. The germline V gene encodes CDR1 SGHAT and CDR2 FQNNGV. The CDR3 is made up of 19 amino acids. The CDR3 protein is CASSSFGLAGAVVPGELFF. The CDR3 bases are TGTGCCAGCAGCTCCTTCGGACTAGCGGGAGCGGTGGTCCCCGGGGAGCTGTTTTTT.

This chain links TRBV7-9 with TRBJ1-2; 7 bases are a match to TRBD1. The CDR3 runs to 14 residues. Germline CDR1 is SEHNR and CDR2 is FQNEAQ (reference sequence). V lost 5 bases to trimming and J lost 7 bases; unmatched junction nucleotides: 10. The DNA of the CDR3 is TGTGCCAGCAGCCCTAATACAGGGGAGAGTGGCTACACCTTC. Amino acid sequence: CASSPNTGESGYTF.

This clone has a single count. The chain is built from TRBV6-6 and TRBJ1-3, with D perhaps matching TRBD1 (5 bases). Germline-derived CDR1 and CDR2 are MNHNY and SVGAGI (reference sequence). The V end lost 7 bases, the J end lost 1 base, and 14 bases lay between the germline ends. The CDR3 covers 15 residues. CDR3 loop: CASTYQGLSGNTIYF. In DNA form, the CDR3 reads TGTGCCAGCACGTATCAGGGCCTTTCTGGAAACACCATATATTTT.

The rearrangement uses TRBV18 and TRBJ2-7, with D perhaps TRBD2 (5 bases). Germline CDR1 reads KGHSH; CDR2 reads LQKENI. Trimming cost V 3 bases and J 2 bases, with 17 bases left between them. The CDR3 extends over 16 amino acids. CDR3 nucleotide sequence: TGTGCCAGCTCACCTGTGAGGACGGCGGGCGCCTACGAGCAGTACTTC. This encodes CASSPVRTAGAYEQYF.

This chain joins TRBV27 and TRBJ2-1; 10 positions match TRBD1. The germline V gene has CDR1 MNHEY and CDR2 SMNVEV (reference sequence). This CDR3 spans 16 amino acids. V lost 5 bases, J lost 2 bases, and 6 bases stayed unmatched. CDR3 nucleotides: TGTGCCAGCAGTCCGGGGACAGGGGCCCCCTACAATGAGCAGTTCTTC. Encoded protein: CASSPGTGAPYNEQFF.

This clone was seen a single time. The genes are TRBV28 and TRBJ1-2; 8 bases are a match to TRBD1. Germline-derived CDR1 and CDR2 are MDHEN and SYDVKM. The junction had 7 bases not matched to a gene; V was cut back by 5 bases and J by 8 bases. The CDR3 consists of 13 residues. CDR3: CASSPDRDQGYTF. The CDR3 DNA is TGTGCCAGCAGTCCGGACAGGGATCAAGGCTACACCTTC.